This T cell receptor beta chain was captured by sequencing in a study of monozygotic twins with inflammatory bowel disease. The CDR3 sequence is 13 residues long. CDR1 SGHRS and CDR2 YFSETQ come from the germline V gene. With the 5' RACE reads reprocessed, TCRdb shows one record per CDR3 protein and no DNA. The table lists approximately 400,000 distinct CDR3 sequences. Sequencing was carried out using blood. The sequence came from a human donor with ulcerative colitis or Crohn's disease, or a healthy co-twin of an affected twin (not recorded which). The chain employs TRBV5-1 and TRBJ1-2. The CDR3 is CASSADTSRGYTF.